The clone carrying this TCR beta chain was seen more than once but under ten times. Its antigen is undetermined. This sample is part of a study of CD8+ T cells in alopecia areata. Study results and limitations: Affected scalp, especially in alopecia totalis/universalis, had a higher clonality than normal scalp did.

Reverse transcribed after extraction, RNA yielded cDNA as the sequencing template. The data were produced by immunoSEQ multiplex PCR, yet TCRdb's version contains in-frame clones alone and is incomplete. The sample yields 150,000 or so clones, around 54% seen once. There are 16 residues in the CDR3. Germline CDR1 and CDR2: SNHLY and FYNNEI. Trimming removed 4 bases from V and 1 base from J; junction bases left unmatched: 7. The sequence came from a human donor in good health. The sequenced sample consisted of CD4+ T cells sorted from blood. This chain links TRBV2 with TRBJ1-3; 7 positions match TRBD1. The CDR3 DNA is TGTGCCAGCAGTGTCTCGGGACAGAGGTCTGGAAACACCATATATTTT. It encodes CASSVSGQRSGNTIYF. The entire variable domain, with the rest obtained from reference TRBV2 and TRBJ1-3, is as follows: EPEVTQTPSHQVTQMGQEVILRCVPISNHLYFYWYRQILGQKVEFLVSFYNNEISEKSEIFDDQFSVERPDGSNFTLKIRSTKLEDSAMYFCASSVSGQRSGNTIYFGEGSWLTVV.